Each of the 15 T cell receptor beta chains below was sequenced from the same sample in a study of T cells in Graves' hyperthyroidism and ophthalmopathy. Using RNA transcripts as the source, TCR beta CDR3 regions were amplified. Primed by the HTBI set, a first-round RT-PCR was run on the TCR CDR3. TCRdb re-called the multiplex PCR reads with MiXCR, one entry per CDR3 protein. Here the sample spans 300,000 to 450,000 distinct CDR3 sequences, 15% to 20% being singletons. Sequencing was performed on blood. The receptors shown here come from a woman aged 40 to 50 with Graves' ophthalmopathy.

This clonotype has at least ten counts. The CDR3 nucleotides read TGTGCCAGCAGCCCTGGGCGGGGGCGGACCTACGAGCAGTACTTC. Translating gives CASSPGRGRTYEQYF. This chain connects TRBV7-8 to TRBJ2-7, with D perhaps TRBD2 (7 bases). Per the germline V gene, CDR1 is SGHVS and CDR2 is FQNEAQ. V shed 5 bases and J shed 2 bases, with 16 bases lying between them. The CDR3 has 15 amino acids.

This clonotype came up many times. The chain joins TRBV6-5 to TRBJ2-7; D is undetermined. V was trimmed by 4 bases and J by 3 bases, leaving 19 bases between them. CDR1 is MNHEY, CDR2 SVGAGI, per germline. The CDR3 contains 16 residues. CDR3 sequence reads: CASSSLMIAGVYEQYF. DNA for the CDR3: TGTGCCAGCAGTTCCCTCATGATAGCAGGAGTCTACGAGCAGTACTTC.

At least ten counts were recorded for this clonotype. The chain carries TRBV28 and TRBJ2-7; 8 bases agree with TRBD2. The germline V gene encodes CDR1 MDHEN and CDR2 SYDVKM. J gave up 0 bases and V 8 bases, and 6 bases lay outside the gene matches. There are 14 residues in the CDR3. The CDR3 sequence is CASREGVPSYEQYF. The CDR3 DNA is TGTGCCAGCCGGGAGGGAGTCCCCTCCTACGAGCAGTACTTC.

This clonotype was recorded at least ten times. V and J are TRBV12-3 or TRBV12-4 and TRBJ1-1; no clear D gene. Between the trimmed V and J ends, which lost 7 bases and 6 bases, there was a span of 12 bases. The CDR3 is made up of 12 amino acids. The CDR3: CASTRDWAEAFF. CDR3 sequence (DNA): TGTGCCAGCACGAGGGATTGGGCTGAAGCTTTCTTT.

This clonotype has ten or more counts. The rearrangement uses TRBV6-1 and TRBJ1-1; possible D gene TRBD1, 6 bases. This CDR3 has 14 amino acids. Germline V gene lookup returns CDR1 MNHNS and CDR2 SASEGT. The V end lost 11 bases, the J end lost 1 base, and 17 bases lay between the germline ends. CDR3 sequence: CASSTGGRNTEAFF. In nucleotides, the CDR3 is TGTGCCTCCTCCACCGGGGGGCGGAACACTGAAGCTTTCTTT.

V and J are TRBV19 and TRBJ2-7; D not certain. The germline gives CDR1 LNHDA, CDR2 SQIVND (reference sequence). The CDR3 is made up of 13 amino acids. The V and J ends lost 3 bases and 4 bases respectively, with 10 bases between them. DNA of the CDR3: TGTGCCAGTAGTATTAATTGGGAATACGAGCAGTACTTC. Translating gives CASSINWEYEQYF.

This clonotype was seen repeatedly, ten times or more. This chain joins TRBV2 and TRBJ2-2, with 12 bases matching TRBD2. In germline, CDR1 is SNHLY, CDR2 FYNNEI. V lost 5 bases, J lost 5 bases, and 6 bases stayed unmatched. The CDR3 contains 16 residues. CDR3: CASSFGLAGRTGELFF. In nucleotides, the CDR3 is TGTGCCAGCAGTTTTGGACTAGCGGGAAGAACCGGGGAGCTGTTTTTT.

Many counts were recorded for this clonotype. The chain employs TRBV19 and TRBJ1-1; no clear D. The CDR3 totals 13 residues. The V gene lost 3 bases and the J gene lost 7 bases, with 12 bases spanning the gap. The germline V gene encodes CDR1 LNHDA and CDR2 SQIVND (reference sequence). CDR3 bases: TGTGCCAGTAGTATCCCACCCGGGCGTGAAGCTTTCTTT. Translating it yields CASSIPPGREAFF.

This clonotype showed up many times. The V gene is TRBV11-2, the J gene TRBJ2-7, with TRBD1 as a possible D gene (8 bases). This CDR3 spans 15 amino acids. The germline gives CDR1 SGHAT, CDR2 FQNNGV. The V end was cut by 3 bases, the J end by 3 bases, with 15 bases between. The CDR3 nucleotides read TGTGCCAGCAGCTTTCATACAGGGGGGGTCTACGAGCAGTACTTC. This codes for CASSFHTGGVYEQYF.

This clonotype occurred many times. CDR3 loop: CASSSSGSGQFYEQYF. As DNA, the CDR3 is TGTGCCAGCAGTTCCAGCGGGAGCGGGCAATTCTACGAGCAGTACTTC. V is TRBV28 and J is TRBJ2-7, with 8 bases identical to TRBD2. The V gene end was trimmed by 4 bases and the J gene end by 3 bases; junction bases not matched to a gene: 11. The CDR3 has 16 amino acids. CDR1 and CDR2 from the germline V gene are MDHEN and SYDVKM.

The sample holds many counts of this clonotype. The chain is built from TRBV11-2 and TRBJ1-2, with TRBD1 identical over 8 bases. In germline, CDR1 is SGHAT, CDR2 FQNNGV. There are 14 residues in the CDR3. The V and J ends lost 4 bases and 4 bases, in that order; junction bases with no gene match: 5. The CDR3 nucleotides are TGTGCCAGCAGCTCCCAACAGGGGGGCTATGGCTACACCTTC. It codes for CASSSQQGGYGYTF. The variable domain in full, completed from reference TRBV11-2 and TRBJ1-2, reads EAGVAQSPRYKIIEKRQSVAFWCNPISGHATLYWYQQILGQGPKLLIQFQNNGVVDDSQLPKDRFSAERLKGVDSTLKIQPAKLEDSAVYLCASSSQQGGYGYTFGSGTRLTVV.

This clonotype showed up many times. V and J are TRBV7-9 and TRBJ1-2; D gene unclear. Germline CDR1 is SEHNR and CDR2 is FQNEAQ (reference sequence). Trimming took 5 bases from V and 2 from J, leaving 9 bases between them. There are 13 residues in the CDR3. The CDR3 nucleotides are TGTGCCAGCAGCAAGGCACAGAACTATGGCTACACCTTC. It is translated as CASSKAQNYGYTF.

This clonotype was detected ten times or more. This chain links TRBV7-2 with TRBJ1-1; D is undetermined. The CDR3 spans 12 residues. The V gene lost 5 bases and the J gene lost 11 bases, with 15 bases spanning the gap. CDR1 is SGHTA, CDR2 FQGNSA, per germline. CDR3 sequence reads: CASSTGPRWAFF. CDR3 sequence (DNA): TGTGCCAGCAGCACCGGGCCCCGATGGGCTTTCTTT. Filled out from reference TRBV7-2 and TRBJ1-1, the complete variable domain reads GAGVSQSPSNKVTEKGKDVELRCDPISGHTALYWYRQSLGQGLEFLIYFQGNSAPDKSGLPSDRFSAERTGGSVSTLTIQRTQQEDSAVYLCASSTGPRWAFFGQGTRLTVV.

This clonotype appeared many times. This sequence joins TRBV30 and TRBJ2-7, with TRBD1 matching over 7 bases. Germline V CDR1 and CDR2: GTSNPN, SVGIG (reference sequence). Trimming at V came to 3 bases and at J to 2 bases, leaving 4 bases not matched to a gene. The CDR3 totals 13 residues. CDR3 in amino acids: CAWRRGLAYEQYF. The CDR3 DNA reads TGTGCCTGGAGGAGGGGGCTAGCCTACGAGCAGTACTTC.

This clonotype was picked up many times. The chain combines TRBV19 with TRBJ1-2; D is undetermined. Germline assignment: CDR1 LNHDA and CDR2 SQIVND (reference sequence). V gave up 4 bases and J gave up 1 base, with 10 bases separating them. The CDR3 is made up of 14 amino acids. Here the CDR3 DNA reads TGTGCCAGTAGTAGCACAGCCAATAACTATGGCTACACCTTC. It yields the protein CASSSTANNYGYTF.